These 16 T cell receptor beta chains were all obtained from the same sample, sequenced in a study of T cell responses to AZD1222 COVID-19 vaccine. Libraries were prepared by immunoSEQ multiplex PCR; TCRdb keeps only in-frame clonotypes and omits some of them. The repertoire holds 55,000 to 70,000 clones, with about 80% as singletons. The sample consisted of peripheral blood, taken on day 0 of AZD1222 vaccination. The source is an adult in good health.

V is TRBV2 and J is TRBJ1-2; TRBD1 is a possible D gene (6 bases). The ends were cut back, 11 bases at V and 2 bases at J, with 18 bases in the middle. Germline-derived CDR1 and CDR2 are SNHLY and FYNNEI. CDR3 length: 14 residues. This CDR3 reads CAGVPGGLNYGYTF. The CDR3 nucleotides are TGTGCCGGAGTTCCCGGGGGCCTAAACTATGGCTACACCTTC.

The J gene is TRBJ1-3, the V gene TRBV18, with D possibly matching TRBD1 (5 bases). V lost 3 bases and J 1 base, leaving 22 bases between the germline ends. Per germline, CDR1 KGHSH and CDR2 LQKENI. This CDR3 has 19 amino acids. For the CDR3, the DNA is TGTGCCAGCTCACCCATAGGGCCAGGGAGCCCGGGATCTGGAAACACCATATATTTT. It yields the protein CASSPIGPGSPGSGNTIYF.

The V gene is TRBV11-2, the J gene TRBJ2-5, with 11 bases fitting TRBD2. Looked up from germline, CDR1 is SGHAT and CDR2 is FQNNGV. The trim removed 3 bases at V and 5 bases at J, leaving 5 bases unmatched. The CDR3 is made up of 15 amino acids. The DNA of the CDR3 is TGTGCCAGCAGCTTTAGCGGGGGGGTTCGGGAGACCCAGTACTTC. This sequence encodes CASSFSGGVRETQYF.

The gene calls are TRBV9 and TRBJ2-5; the D gene could be TRBD1 or TRBD2 (5 bases each). CDR1 SGDLS and CDR2 YYNGEE come from the germline V gene. With 0 bases removed from V and 1 base from J, the gap between germline ends came to 10 bases. CDR3 size: 15 residues. The CDR3 spells CASSVAQGTQETQYF. CDR3 DNA: TGTGCCAGCAGCGTAGCACAAGGGACCCAAGAGACCCAGTACTTC.

This chain links TRBV28 with TRBJ2-7; D assignment may be TRBD1 or TRBD2 (5 bases each). The germline CDR1 and CDR2 sequences are MDHEN and SYDVKM. This CDR3 is built from 13 residues. With 6 bases removed from V and 6 bases from J, the gap between germline ends came to 15 bases. CDR3 in DNA: TGTGCCAGCAGCCTCGGGACCTGGGGCGAGCAGTACTTC. Amino acid sequence: CASSLGTWGEQYF. Together with reference TRBV28 and TRBJ2-7, the CDR3 gives the full variable domain: DVKVTQSSRYLVKRTGEKVFLECVQDMDHENMFWYRQDPGLGLRLIYFSYDVKMKEKGDIPEGYSVSREKKERFSLILESASTNQTSMYLCASSLGTWGEQYFGPGTRLTVT.

The V and J genes are TRBV4-2 and TRBJ1-1; possible D gene TRBD1, 5 bases. Trimming pared 1 base from V and 3 bases from J, leaving 9 bases between. The CDR3 sequence is 14 residues long. Germline V gives CDR1 LGHNA, CDR2 YNFKEQ. CDR3 DNA: TGTGCCAGCAGCCAAGCCGGGACCCACACTGAAGCTTTCTTT. Amino acid sequence: CASSQAGTHTEAFF.

J is TRBJ2-1 and V is TRBV19, with TRBD2 identical over 10 bases. After removal of 2 bases from V and 1 base from J, the junction contained 5 bases not matched to a gene. The CDR3 runs to 17 residues. CDR1 LNHDA and CDR2 SQIVND come from the germline V gene (reference sequence). CDR3 sequence (DNA): TGTGCCAGTAGTATATCTCCTAGCGGGGGATCCTACAATGAGCAGTTCTTC. Its translation is CASSISPSGGSYNEQFF.

The rearrangement joins TRBV2 to TRBJ2-5, with D possibly TRBD2 on 6 matching bases. Germline loops: CDR1 SNHLY, CDR2 FYNNEI. The length of the CDR3 is 13 residues. V lost 5 bases, J lost 1 base, and 8 bases lay in between. The CDR3 loop is CASSTSSQETQYF. The CDR3 DNA follows: TGTGCCAGCAGTACTAGCAGCCAAGAGACCCAGTACTTC.

J is TRBJ2-3 and V is TRBV4-1; 15 nucleotides align to TRBD2. This CDR3 spans 21 amino acids. The V gene end was trimmed by 0 bases and the J gene end by 2 bases; junction bases not matched to a gene: 12. Germline values: CDR1 MGHRA, CDR2 YSYEKL. The CDR3 protein is CASSQDGLAGGPVENTDTQYF. DNA of the CDR3: TGCGCCAGCAGCCAAGACGGACTAGCGGGGGGGCCGGTCGAGAACACAGATACGCAGTATTTT.

This chain connects TRBV5-1 to TRBJ2-2; unclear D gene. In germline, CDR1 is SGHRS, CDR2 YFSETQ. Trimming shortened V by 2 bases and J by 0 bases, and 8 bases separated the two germline ends. The CDR3 length is 15 residues. CDR3 nucleotides: TGCGCCAGCAGCTTAAGTGACTCGAACACCGGGGAGCTGTTTTTT. This codes for CASSLSDSNTGELFF. The full variable domain, completed using reference TRBV5-1 and TRBJ2-2, is KAGVTQTPRYLIKTRGQQVTLSCSPISGHRSVSWYQQTPGQGLQFLFEYFSETQRNKGNFPGRFSGRQFSNSRSEMNVSTLELGDSALYLCASSLSDSNTGELFFGEGSRLTVL.

This clone was recorded only once. V gene TRBV5-6 combines with J gene TRBJ1-4; 8 bases are shared with TRBD1. CDR3 size: 15 residues. Germline V gene lookup returns CDR1 SGHDT and CDR2 YYEEEE. V lost 4 bases and J lost 5; bases outside the gene matches: 7. The CDR3 nucleotides read TGTGCCAGCAGCCCGAGGACAGGGATGAATGAAAAACTGTTTTTT. It encodes CASSPRTGMNEKLFF.

This chain joins TRBV5-1 and TRBJ2-5; 12 nucleotides line up with TRBD2. The CDR3 sequence is 17 residues long. The V gene's germline CDR1 is SGHRS and CDR2 YFSETQ. With 4 bases clipped from V and 5 bases from J, the junction kept 12 bases outside the gene matches. This CDR3 is CASSARASGGAQETQYF. CDR3 DNA sequence: TGCGCCAGCAGCGCCCGAGCTAGCGGGGGGGCTCAGGAGACCCAGTACTTC. Variable domain in full (rest from reference TRBV5-1 and TRBJ2-5): KAGVTQTPRYLIKTRGQQVTLSCSPISGHRSVSWYQQTPGQGLQFLFEYFSETQRNKGNFPGRFSGRQFSNSRSEMNVSTLELGDSALYLCASSARASGGAQETQYFGPGTRLLVL.

The rearrangement joins TRBV11-3 to TRBJ1-6; tentative D call: TRBD1 (5 bases). Germline-derived CDR1 and CDR2 are SGHNT and YENEEA. Trimming removed 4 bases from V and 2 bases from J, with 9 bases in between. The CDR3 spans 15 residues. DNA of the CDR3: TGTGCCAGCAGCTCCGGGACCGCCTATAATTCACCCCTCCACTTT. Translating it yields CASSSGTAYNSPLHF. Using reference TRBV11-3 and TRBJ1-6 for the parts outside the CDR3, the full variable domain is EAGVVQSPRYKIIEKKQPVAFWCNPISGHNTLYWYLQNLGQGPELLIRYENEEAVDDSQLPKDRFSAERLKGVDSTLKIQPAELGDSAVYLCASSSGTAYNSPLHFGNGTRLTVT.

The rearrangement joins TRBV3-1 (or the pseudogene TRBV3-2) to TRBJ1-1; 7 bases match TRBD1. The junction had 7 bases not matched to a gene; V was cut back by 4 bases and J by 8 bases. The germline V gene encodes CDR1 LGHDT and CDR2 YNNKEL (reference sequence). The CDR3 covers 13 residues. The CDR3 coding sequence is TGTGCCAGCAGCCGACTCCGGGACAGAGAAGCTTTCTTT. Residues: CASSRLRDREAFF.

This chain links TRBV7-9 with TRBJ2-3, with a tentative D call TRBD2 (5 bases). Trimming stripped 4 bases from V and 2 bases from J, with 13 bases between. The CDR3 loop spans 15 amino acids. CDR1 is SEHNR, CDR2 FQNEAQ, per germline (reference sequence). The CDR3 DNA sequence: TGTGCCAGCAGCTCGAGCGGAAGTCACACAGATACGCAGTATTTT. Protein product: CASSSSGSHTDTQYF.

This chain connects TRBV3-1 (or the pseudogene TRBV3-2) to TRBJ1-1, with TRBD1 matching 7 bases. V gave up 2 bases and J gave up 4 bases; unmatched junction bases: 4. This CDR3 comprises 14 residues. CDR1 LGHDT and CDR2 YNNKEL come from the germline V gene (reference sequence). The CDR3 region is CASSQLSGGTEAFF. For the CDR3, the DNA is TGTGCCAGCAGCCAATTGTCAGGGGGCACTGAAGCTTTCTTT.